This T cell receptor (beta chain) is from a study of blood T cell repertoires in COVID-19. Study information: Sample material is recorded as cDNA or gDNA derived from T cells, B-cell-depleted T cells, or PBMCs.

Sequencing used immunoSEQ multiplex PCR; TCRdb keeps in-frame clones, though not all of them. The table shows under 300,000 clones, with approximately 84% occurring only once. The TCR sequence derives from a woman aged 50 to 60 who had been exposed to COVID-19. The sample was PBMCs or T cells enriched from blood (not recorded which).

CDR3 in DNA: TGTGCCAGCAGCTTATGGTCCGCCAGCTCCTACGAGCAGTACTTC. Encoded protein: CASSLWSASSYEQYF. V and J are TRBV13 and TRBJ2-7; D is unclear. The CDR3 totals 15 residues. The V gene lost 2 bases and the J gene lost 0 bases, with 11 bases spanning the gap. Germline V gene data show CDR1 as PRHDT and CDR2 as FYEKMQ (reference sequence).